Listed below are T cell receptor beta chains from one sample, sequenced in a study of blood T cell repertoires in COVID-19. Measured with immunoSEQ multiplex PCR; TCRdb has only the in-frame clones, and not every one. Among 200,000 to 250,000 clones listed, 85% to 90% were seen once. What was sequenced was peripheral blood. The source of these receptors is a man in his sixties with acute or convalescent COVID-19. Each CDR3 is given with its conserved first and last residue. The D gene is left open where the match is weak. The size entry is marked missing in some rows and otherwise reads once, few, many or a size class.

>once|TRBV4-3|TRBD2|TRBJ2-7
CASSQDLAGGGNYEQYF
TGCGCCAGCAGCCAAGATTTAGCGGGAGGTGGGAACTACGAGCAGTACTTC
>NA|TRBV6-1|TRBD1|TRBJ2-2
CASSKVLNGQGSTGELFF
TGTGCCAGCAGTAAAGTTTTGAACGGACAGGGGAGTACCGGGGAGCTGTTTTTT
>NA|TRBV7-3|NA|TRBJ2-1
CASSRLRGSEQFF
TGTGCCAGCAGCCGATTAAGAGGGAGTGAGCAGTTCTTC
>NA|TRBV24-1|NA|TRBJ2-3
CATSDLGVGRDTQYF
TGTGCCACCAGTGATTTGGGGGTGGGGCGAGATACGCAGTATTTT
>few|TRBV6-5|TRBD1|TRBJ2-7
CASSPPGQKPHKQYF
TGTGCCAGCAGTCCCCCGGGACAGAAACCTCATAAGCAGTACTTC
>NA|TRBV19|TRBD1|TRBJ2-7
CASSIGQGRYEQYF
TGTGCCAGTAGTATAGGACAGGGGCGCTACGAGCAGTACTTC
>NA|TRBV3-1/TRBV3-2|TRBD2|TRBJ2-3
CASSYCSGRDTQYF
TGTGCCAGCAGCTACTGCAGCGGGAGGGACACGCAGTATTTT
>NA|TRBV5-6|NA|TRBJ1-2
CASSQNLGYTF
TGTGCCAGCAGCCAGAATTTGGGCTACACCTTC
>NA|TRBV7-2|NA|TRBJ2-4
CASSLGNYLAKNIQYF
TGTGCCAGCAGCTTAGGGAACTACCTAGCCAAAAACATTCAGTACTTC
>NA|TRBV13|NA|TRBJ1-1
CASSSHGGNSGTEAFF
TGTGCCAGCAGCTCCCACGGGGGGAATTCGGGCACTGAAGCTTTCTTT
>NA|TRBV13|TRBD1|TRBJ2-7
CASSLIQGGEQYF
TGTGCCAGCAGCTTAATACAGGGGGGCGAGCAGTACTTC
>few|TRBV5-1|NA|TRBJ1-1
CASSGGGDTEAFF
TGCGCCAGCAGTGGCGGGGGGGACACTGAAGCTTTCTTT
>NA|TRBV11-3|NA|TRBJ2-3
CASSLDLADTDTQYF
TGTGCCAGCAGCTTAGATTTGGCAGACACAGATACGCAGTATTTT
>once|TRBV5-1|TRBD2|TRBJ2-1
CASSQTSGARYNEQFF
TGCGCCAGCAGCCAAACTAGCGGGGCCCGTTACAATGAGCAGTTCTTC
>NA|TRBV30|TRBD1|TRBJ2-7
CAWRRQGAWGEQYF
TGTGCCTGGAGGAGACAGGGGGCCTGGGGTGAGCAGTACTTC
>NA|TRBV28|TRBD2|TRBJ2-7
CASSPIPSGVYEQYF
TGTGCCAGCAGTCCCATTCCTAGCGGGGTATACGAGCAGTACTTC
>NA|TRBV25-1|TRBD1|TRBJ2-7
CASRVGGGQGGDEQYF
TGTGCCAGCAGGGTTGGGGGGGGACAGGGAGGCGACGAGCAGTACTTC
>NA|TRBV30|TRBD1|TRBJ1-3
CASGQGGTGNTIYF
TGTGCCTCGGGACAGGGCGGAACTGGAAACACCATATATTTT
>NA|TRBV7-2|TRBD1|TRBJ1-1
CASSLGTGPTEAFF
TGTGCCAGCAGCTTAGGGACAGGGCCCACTGAAGCTTTCTTT
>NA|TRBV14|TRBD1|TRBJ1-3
CASSQGQASSGNTIYF
TGTGCCAGCAGCCAGGGACAGGCCAGCTCTGGAAACACCATATATTTT
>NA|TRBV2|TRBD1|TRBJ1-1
CASSGQGMNTEAFF
TGTGCCAGCAGCGGACAGGGGATGAACACTGAAGCTTTCTTT
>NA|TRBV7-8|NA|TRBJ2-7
CASSLGVRGEQYF
TGTGCCAGCAGCTTAGGTGTGCGGGGCGAGCAGTACTTC
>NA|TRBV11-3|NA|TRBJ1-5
CASSPRRNQPQHF
TGTGCCAGCAGCCCTAGGCGGAATCAGCCCCAGCATTTT
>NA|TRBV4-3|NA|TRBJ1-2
CASSRVSRRESYGYTF
TGCGCCAGCAGCCGGGTATCAAGGAGGGAGAGTTATGGCTACACCTTC
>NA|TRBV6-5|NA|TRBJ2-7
CASSYRGTYEQYF
TGTGCCAGCAGTTATAGGGGAACGTACGAGCAGTACTTC
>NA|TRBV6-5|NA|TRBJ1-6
CASSKRGGGNSPLHF
TGTGCCAGCAGTAAAAGAGGGGGGGGGAATTCACCCCTCCACTTT
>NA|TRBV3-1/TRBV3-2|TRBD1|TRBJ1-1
CASSQERVAGGITEAFF
TGTGCCAGCAGCCAAGAAAGGGTGGCAGGGGGAATAACTGAAGCTTTCTTT
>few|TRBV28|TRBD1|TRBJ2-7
CASSFRQGTYEQYF
TGTGCCAGCAGTTTTCGACAGGGGACCTACGAGCAGTACTTC
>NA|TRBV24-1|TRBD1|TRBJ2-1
CATKPGTGGGEQFF
TGTGCCACCAAACCCGGGACAGGGGGAGGTGAGCAGTTCTTC
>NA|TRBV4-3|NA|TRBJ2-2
CASSQGVLGATGELFF
TGCGCCAGCAGCCAAGGGGTTCTAGGTGCCACCGGGGAGCTGTTTTTT
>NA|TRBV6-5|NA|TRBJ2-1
CASTQAAYNEQFF
TGTGCCAGCACACAGGCGGCCTACAATGAGCAGTTCTTC
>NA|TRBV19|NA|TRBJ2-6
CAVRRDSGANVLTF
TGTGCCGTACGACGGGACTCTGGGGCCAACGTCCTGACTTTC